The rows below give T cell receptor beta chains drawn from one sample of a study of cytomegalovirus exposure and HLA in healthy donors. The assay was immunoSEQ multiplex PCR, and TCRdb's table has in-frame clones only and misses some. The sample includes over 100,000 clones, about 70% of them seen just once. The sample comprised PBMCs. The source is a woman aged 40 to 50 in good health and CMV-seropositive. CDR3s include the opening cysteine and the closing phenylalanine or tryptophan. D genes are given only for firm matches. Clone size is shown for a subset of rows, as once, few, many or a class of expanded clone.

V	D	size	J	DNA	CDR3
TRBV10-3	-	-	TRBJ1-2	TGTGCCATCAGTGCCAGGAACAACGCCTACTCCTATGGCTACACCTTC	CAISARNNAYSYGYTF
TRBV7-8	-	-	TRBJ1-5	TGTGCCAGCAGCTTAGAGACACGCAATCAGCCCCAGCATTTT	CASSLETRNQPQHF
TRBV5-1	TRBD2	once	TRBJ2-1	TGCGCCAGCAGCATAGAGCGGGGGTACAACAATGAGCAGTTCTTC	CASSIERGYNNEQFF
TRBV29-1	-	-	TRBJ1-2	TGCAGCGTTTGGGGGGGCGGAAGGGGCTATGGCTACACCTTC	CSVWGGGRGYGYTF
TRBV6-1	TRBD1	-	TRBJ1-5	TGTGCCAGCGGTGATTGGTCGGGACAGGGATATCAGCCCCAGCATTTT	CASGDWSGQGYQPQHF
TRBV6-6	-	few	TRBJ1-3	TGTGCCAGCAGTTTGGGCTTCCGCCAAAACACCATATATTTT	CASSLGFRQNTIYF
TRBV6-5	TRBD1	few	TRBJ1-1	TGTGCCAGCAGTCAGACAGGGTTTGGCACTGAAGCTTTCTTT	CASSQTGFGTEAFF
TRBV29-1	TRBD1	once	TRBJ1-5	TGCAGCGTAGCCGGGACAGAGGGTCAGCCCCAGCATTTT	CSVAGTEGQPQHF
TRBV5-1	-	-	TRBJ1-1	TGCGCCAGCAGCGAGTCGCGGGCGACCGAGAACACTGAAGCTTTCTTT	CASSESRATENTEAFF
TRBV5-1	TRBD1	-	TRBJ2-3	TGCGCCAGCAGGACAGGGGGCACAGATACGCAGTATTTT	CASRTGGTDTQYF
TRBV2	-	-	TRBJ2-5	TGTGCCAGCACCCATTTAATGGGACTTGGAGAGACCCAGTACTTC	CASTHLMGLGETQYF
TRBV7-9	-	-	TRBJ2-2	TGTGCCAGCAGCCCCCCAGGGTCCTACACCGGGGAGCTGTTTTTT	CASSPPGSYTGELFF
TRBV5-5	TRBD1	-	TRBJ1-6	TGTGCCAGCAGCTACATGACAGGGGATAATTCACCCCTCCACTTT	CASSYMTGDNSPLHF